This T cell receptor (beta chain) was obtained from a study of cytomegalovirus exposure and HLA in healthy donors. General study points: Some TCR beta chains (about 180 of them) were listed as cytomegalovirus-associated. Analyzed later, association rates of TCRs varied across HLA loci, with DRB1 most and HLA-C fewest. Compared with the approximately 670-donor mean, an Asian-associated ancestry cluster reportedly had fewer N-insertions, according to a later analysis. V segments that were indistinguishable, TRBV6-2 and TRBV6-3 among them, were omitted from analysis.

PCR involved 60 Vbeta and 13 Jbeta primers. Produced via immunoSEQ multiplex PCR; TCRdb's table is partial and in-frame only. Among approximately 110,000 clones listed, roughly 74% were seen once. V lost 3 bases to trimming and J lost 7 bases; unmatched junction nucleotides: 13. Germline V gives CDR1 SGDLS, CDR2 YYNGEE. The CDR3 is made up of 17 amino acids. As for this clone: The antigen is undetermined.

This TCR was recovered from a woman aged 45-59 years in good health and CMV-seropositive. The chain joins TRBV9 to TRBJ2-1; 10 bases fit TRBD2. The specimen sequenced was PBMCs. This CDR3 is CASSGQRGGRKMNEQFF. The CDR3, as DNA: TGTGCCAGCAGCGGTCAGCGGGGGGGCCGGAAGATGAATGAGCAGTTCTTC.